This T cell receptor beta chain was captured by sequencing in a study of blood T cell repertoires in COVID-19. The CDR3 is 14 residues long. The V gene end was trimmed by 6 bases and the J gene end by 3 bases; junction bases not matched to a gene: 5. CDR1 is MNHEY, CDR2 SMNVEV, per germline (reference sequence). Authors' analysis steps: Estimation of nucleated cell counts was performed using reference gene primer amplification. Sequencing used immunoSEQ multiplex PCR; TCRdb keeps in-frame clones, though not all of them. V and J calls and clone size follow that table, whereas D and trimming were derived from the DNA. The sample has over 150,000 clones; 85% are singletons. Clinical history reported by participants formed the basis on which cohorts were assigned.

V gene TRBV27 combines with J gene TRBJ1-1; 9 nucleotides line up with TRBD1. Sequencing used PBMCs or T cells enriched from blood (not recorded which). The TCR was taken from a man aged 35 to 55 who had recovered from COVID-19. In DNA, the CDR3 is TGTGCCAGCAGGCGGGGGACAGGGTACACTGAAGCTTTCTTT. Translation: CASRRGTGYTEAFF.